These T cell receptor beta chains were read from a single sample in a study of blood T cell repertoires in COVID-19. Clones were sequenced by immunoSEQ multiplex PCR, and TCRdb holds only the in-frame ones, with some missing. The table records approximately 65,000 clones, less than 95% of them present only once. Sequenced material: peripheral blood. Every receptor here comes from a man aged 45-60 years with COVID-19, enrolled during active disease. The CDR3 runs from the conserved cysteine through the conserved F or W. A D gene is named only where the DNA matches it firmly. The size of a clone is reported for some rows only, either as once, few or many, or as a class for expanded clones.

CDR3,DNA,size,J,V,D
CATASGGQGEQYF,TGTGCCACCGCGTCGGGGGGGCAGGGCGAGCAGTACTTC,-,TRBJ2-7,TRBV28,TRBD2
CASTGTGTLRQPQHF,TGTGCCAGTACCGGGACAGGGACCCTTCGTCAGCCCCAGCATTTT,once,TRBJ1-5,TRBV6-5,TRBD1
CASSQPWDRENCTEAFF,TGTGCCAGCAGCCAACCGTGGGACAGGGAGAATTGCACTGAAGCTTTCTTT,-,TRBJ1-1,TRBV3-1/TRBV3-2,TRBD1
CASSPRPYEQYF,TGTGCCAGCAGCCCCCGTCCCTACGAGCAGTACTTC,-,TRBJ2-7,TRBV11-3,-
CASSSDAGVVRKKLFF,TGTGCCAGTAGTTCAGACGCGGGCGTCGTAAGGAAAAAACTGTTTTTT,-,TRBJ1-4,TRBV19,-
CASSRRGSGTNEKLFF,TGTGCCAGCAGCCGCCGCGGATCGGGGACTAATGAAAAACTGTTTTTT,once,TRBJ1-4,TRBV4-2,-
CASKGGRALNEQFF,TGTGCCAGTAAAGGCGGGAGGGCCCTTAATGAGCAGTTCTTC,-,TRBJ2-1,TRBV7-2,TRBD2
CSASFGSSYEQYF,TGCAGTGCTAGTTTCGGGAGTTCCTACGAGCAGTACTTC,few,TRBJ2-7,TRBV20-1,-
CASSYSGAANQETQYF,TGTGCCAGCAGTTACTCCGGCGCGGCGAACCAAGAGACCCAGTACTTC,-,TRBJ2-5,TRBV6-2/TRBV6-3,-
CASSATGYYEQYF,TGTGCCAGTAGTGCGACGGGGTACTACGAGCAGTACTTC,-,TRBJ2-7,TRBV19,-
CASSYRRNEKLFF,TGTGCCAGCAGTTATCGGAGGAATGAAAAACTGTTTTTT,-,TRBJ1-4,TRBV6-5,-
CASSLGLAGYTDTQYF,TGCGCCAGCAGCTTGGGCCTAGCGGGGTACACAGATACGCAGTATTTT,-,TRBJ2-3,TRBV5-1,TRBD2
CATSRGAAGGPYEQYF,TGTGCCACCAGCAGAGGAGCGGCGGGAGGACCTTACGAGCAGTACTTC,once,TRBJ2-7,TRBV15,TRBD2
CASSVDGALKGTEAFF,TGTGCCAGCAGCGTAGACGGTGCACTAAAGGGGACTGAAGCTTTCTTT,-,TRBJ1-1,TRBV9,-
CASSPGVGETQYF,TGTGCCAGCAGCCCCGGGGTCGGGGAGACCCAGTACTTC,-,TRBJ2-5,TRBV11-2,-
CASSFQGPTEAFF,TGTGCCAGCAGCTTCCAGGGCCCCACTGAAGCTTTCTTT,-,TRBJ1-1,TRBV7-3,-
CAWSPGQNTGELFF,TGTGCCTGGAGTCCGGGACAGAACACCGGGGAGCTGTTTTTT,-,TRBJ2-2,TRBV30,-
CATSSGRTSAGDTQYF,TGTGCCACCAGCAGTGGACGGACTAGCGCGGGAGATACGCAGTATTTT,-,TRBJ2-3,TRBV15,TRBD2
CASGLDTNRVNYGYTF,TGTGCTAGTGGTTTGGACACCAACAGGGTGAACTATGGCTACACCTTC,-,TRBJ1-2,TRBV12-5,-
CASSQDLRRGRETQYF,TGTGCCAGCAGCCAAGATCTTCGGAGGGGCCGGGAGACCCAGTACTTC,-,TRBJ2-5,TRBV3-1/TRBV3-2,-
CASSWGVGAGPSETQYF,TGTGCCAGCAGCTGGGGTGTAGGTGCGGGTCCTTCAGAGACCCAGTACTTC,-,TRBJ2-5,TRBV7-2,-
CASSGRLAGKNTGELFF,TGTGCCAGCAGCGGACGACTAGCGGGAAAGAACACCGGGGAGCTGTTTTTT,-,TRBJ2-2,TRBV7-6,TRBD2
CAWSPYETQYF,TGTGCCTGGAGTCCTTATGAGACCCAGTACTTC,-,TRBJ2-5,TRBV30,-
CASSTPGWIAEAFF,TGTGCCAGTAGTACCCCCGGGTGGATCGCTGAAGCTTTCTTT,-,TRBJ1-1,TRBV19,-
CAISPTGDEQYF,TGTGCCATCAGTCCGACAGGGGATGAGCAGTACTTC,-,TRBJ2-7,TRBV10-3,TRBD1
CSASRLPGQSYEQYF,TGCAGTGCTAGTCGGTTACCGGGACAATCCTACGAGCAGTACTTC,few,TRBJ2-7,TRBV20-1,-
CASSPLGGTEAFF,TGTGCCAGCAGTCCCCTCGGCGGAACTGAAGCTTTCTTT,once,TRBJ1-1,TRBV27,-
CASSDNQGYNQPQHF,TGTGCCAGCAGTGATAATCAGGGGTACAATCAGCCCCAGCATTTT,-,TRBJ1-5,TRBV28,-
CASSLGPEYEQYF,TGTGCCAGCAGCTTAGGTCCGGAGTACGAGCAGTACTTC,-,TRBJ2-7,TRBV7-9,-
CASRTWGQGTGELFF,TGTGCCAGCAGGACCTGGGGGCAGGGGACCGGGGAGCTGTTTTTT,once,TRBJ2-2,TRBV5-5,-
CASSRTGTSGKSPEQFF,TGTGCCAGCAGTCGCACTGGGACTAGCGGGAAAAGTCCTGAGCAGTTCTTC,once,TRBJ2-1,TRBV28,TRBD2
CASSQEKTSGRYTGELFF,TGTGCCAGCAGCCAAGAGAAAACTAGCGGGAGGTACACCGGGGAGCTGTTTTTT,-,TRBJ2-2,TRBV3-1/TRBV3-2,TRBD2
CASRVIAGGNTEAFF,TGTGCCAGCAGAGTTATTGCAGGGGGGAACACTGAAGCTTTCTTT,-,TRBJ1-1,TRBV6-4,TRBD1
CASSGTVYEQYF,TGTGCCAGCAGCGGGACAGTATACGAGCAGTACTTC,once,TRBJ2-7,TRBV28,TRBD1
CASSFGQGTEAFF,TGTGCCAGCAGCTTTGGACAGGGCACTGAAGCTTTCTTT,-,TRBJ1-1,TRBV11-2,TRBD1
CASSQWPGETQYF,TGCGCCAGCAGCCAATGGCCGGGGGAGACCCAGTACTTC,-,TRBJ2-5,TRBV4-3,-
CASSSELAGTYEQYF,TGTGCCAGTAGTAGCGAACTAGCGGGTACCTACGAGCAGTACTTC,-,TRBJ2-7,TRBV19,TRBD2
CASSPGQGANTEAFF,TGTGCCAGCAGTCCGGGACAGGGGGCGAACACTGAAGCTTTCTTT,-,TRBJ1-1,TRBV27,TRBD1
CASSGGGNEKLFF,TGCGCCAGCAGTGGAGGGGGCAATGAAAAACTGTTTTTT,-,TRBJ1-4,TRBV10-1,TRBD1
CASSPSRQDSGNTIYF,TGTGCCAGCTCACCAAGCCGACAGGACTCTGGAAACACCATATATTTT,-,TRBJ1-3,TRBV18,-
CAISGQGRTGANVLTF,TGTGCCATCAGTGGACAGGGTAGGACTGGGGCCAACGTCCTGACTTTC,-,TRBJ2-6,TRBV10-3,TRBD1
CASSRTSVETQYF,TGTGCCAGCAGCAGGACTAGCGTGGAGACCCAGTACTTC,once,TRBJ2-5,TRBV12-3/TRBV12-4,TRBD2
CASRLALRGWTGELFF,TGTGCAAGTCGCTTAGCGCTCCGGGGGTGGACCGGGGAGCTGTTTTTT,-,TRBJ2-2,TRBV12-2,-
CASSLLNGDNEQFF,TGCGCCAGCAGCCTTCTAAATGGAGACAATGAGCAGTTCTTC,-,TRBJ2-1,TRBV4-3,-
CASSLGLTRVEQYF,TGCGCCAGCAGCTTGGGACTTACCCGGGTCGAGCAGTACTTC,-,TRBJ2-7,TRBV5-1,-
CASRNRVRNEQFF,TGTGCCAGCAGAAACAGAGTTCGCAATGAGCAGTTCTTC,-,TRBJ2-1,TRBV2,-
CASKGAAQGKQYF,TGTGCCAGCAAGGGCGCCGCACAGGGGAAGCAGTATTTT,-,TRBJ2-3,TRBV3-1/TRBV3-2,TRBD1